The sequence of this TCR beta chain was determined in a study of Tregs in tolerant kidney transplant recipients. Findings and caveats of the study: Findings come from small patient numbers and require larger validation. No direct test of biological reproducibility was done here.

With respect to this clone: Its antigen is not known.

The nonmyeloablative bone marrow transplants came from related graft donors, with transient mixed chimerism. Produced via immunoSEQ multiplex PCR; TCRdb's table is partial and in-frame only. The top ten hold around 1.6% of the sample, which has tens of thousands of clones, roughly 93% seen once. Germline CDR1 reads SGHTA; CDR2 reads FQGNSA. This CDR3 region has 15 residues. After removal of 5 bases from V and 5 bases from J, the junction contained 8 bases not matched to a gene. Sequenced here: CD4+ T cells from blood (PBMCs), sampled 12 months after the transplant. J is TRBJ1-3 and V is TRBV7-2, with 8 bases that match TRBD1. The source is a human patient who received a combined kidney and bone marrow transplant. T cells may partly derive from the graft donor. CDR3 sequence: CASSPRTGYRNTIYF. The CDR3 coding sequence is TGTGCCAGCAGCCCCCGGACAGGGTATAGAAACACCATATATTTT.